The T cell receptor beta chain under discussion was sequenced for a study of Graves' ophthalmopathy and Graves' hyperthyroidism. The overall study: Ophthalmopathy not arising within 18 months of follow-up defined hyperthyroidism as stable. General observations from the study: Blood shared most expanded thyroid clonotypes above 0.001 frequency. Separation of ophthalmopathy from stable hyperthyroidism was achieved by a 13-signature model, at roughly 88% sensitivity and roughly 81% specificity.

In regard to this clonotype: What it binds is unknown.

RNA transcripts yielded amplified TCR beta CDR3 regions. After a first-round RT-PCR with HTBI primers, a second-round multiplex PCR was run. TCRdb independently ran MiXCR on the multiplex PCR reads; one entry per CDR3 protein. This table holds some 1.1 million distinct CDR3 sequences, about two fifths found once. Germline values: CDR1 KGHDR, CDR2 SFDVKD. Trimming stripped 12 bases from V and 6 bases from J, with 26 bases between. The CDR3 contains 15 residues. The chain combines TRBV24-1 with TRBJ2-7; D tentatively fits TRBD1 or TRBD2 (5 bases each). This TCR derives from an adult man with Graves' hyperthyroidism. Source material: peripheral blood or thyroid tissue (not recorded which). The CDR3 protein is CAARKWGRGAIEQYF. The CDR3 DNA follows: TGTGCCGCCCGAAAGTGGGGACGGGGAGCCATCGAGCAGTACTTC.